The rows below give T cell receptor beta chains drawn from one sample of a study of blood T cells in healthy people across ages. TCRdb re-called the 5' RACE reads through MiXCR, storing one row per CDR3 protein. This table holds fewer than 1,200,000 distinct CDR3 sequences, about 23% found once. This sample also appeared in a second study, on T cells of mothers and their children.

Sequencing used blood. Source of these receptors: a girl aged 2 to 10 in good health. CDR3s include the opening cysteine and the closing phenylalanine or tryptophan. A D gene is named only where the DNA matches it firmly. Size values are once, few and many counts, or a class for expanded clones, and some rows have none.

d_gene	v_gene	j_gene	len	abundance	CDR3aa	CDR3nt
-	TRBV7-6	TRBJ2-7	14	-	CASSLEVVGNEQYF	TGTGCCAGCAGCTTGGAAGTTGTAGGAAACGAGCAGTACTTC
-	TRBV5-1	TRBJ2-7	17	few	CASTDSPFTVPPHEQYF	TGCGCCAGCACCGACTCCCCTTTTACAGTCCCCCCTCACGAGCAGTACTTC
-	TRBV11-3	TRBJ2-2	18	few	CASSWIFGYEGHTGELFF	TGTGCCAGCAGCTGGATATTCGGATATGAAGGGCACACCGGGGAGCTGTTTTTT
-	TRBV29-1	TRBJ2-5	11	-	CSVGSQETQYF	TGCAGCGTTGGCAGCCAAGAGACCCAGTACTTC
-	TRBV20-1	TRBJ2-7	13	few	CSAREGEPYEQYF	TGCAGTGCTAGAGAAGGGGAACCCTACGAGCAGTACTTC
TRBD2	TRBV9	TRBJ2-1	15	-	CASSDRASGNNEQFF	TGTGCCAGCTCCGATCGAGCTAGCGGTAACAATGAGCAGTTCTTC
TRBD2	TRBV2	TRBJ2-5	14	-	CASASGRWDETQYF	TGTGCCAGCGCTAGCGGGAGATGGGATGAGACCCAGTACTTC
-	TRBV7-9	TRBJ1-2	12	-	CASSLGHEGYTF	TGTGCCAGCAGCTTAGGCCATGAGGGCTACACCTTC
TRBD1	TRBV4-2	TRBJ1-6	13	-	CASSQEQGQVLCF	TGTGCCAGCAGCCAAGAACAGGGACAGGTGCTCTGTTTT
TRBD2	TRBV3-1	TRBJ2-7	17	-	CASSHRLAGDRTYEQYF	TGTGCCAGCAGCCATCGACTAGCGGGGGACCGCACCTACGAGCAGTACTTC
TRBD2	TRBV4-2	TRBJ2-7	18	-	CASSQEGWTSGGAEEQYF	TGTGCCAGCAGCCAAGAAGGGTGGACTAGCGGGGGGGCGGAAGAGCAGTACTTC
TRBD2	TRBV5-5	TRBJ2-1	14	-	CASSLILASNEQFF	TGTGCCAGCAGCTTGATACTAGCGAGCAATGAGCAGTTCTTC
TRBD2	TRBV4-2	TRBJ2-1	16	-	CASSHRGAGEGNEQFF	TGTGCCAGCAGCCATCGTGGCGCTGGGGAGGGCAATGAGCAGTTCTTC
-	TRBV16	TRBJ1-5	18	-	CASSLWLENRVDHQPQHF	TGTGCCAGCAGCCTCTGGCTTGAAAATCGGGTAGACCATCAGCCCCAGCATTTT
TRBD1	TRBV12-3/TRBV12-4	TRBJ1-2	17	once	CASSPGTGGSRSYGYTF	TGTGCCAGCAGCCCCGGGACAGGGGGCTCGAGGTCTTATGGCTACACCTTC
-	TRBV20-1	TRBJ2-1	11	-	CSAFSPIEQFF	TGCAGTGCTTTCAGCCCCATCGAGCAGTTCTTC
-	TRBV9	TRBJ2-3	16	-	CASSGGGGGPSDTQYF	TGTGCCAGCAGCGGAGGAGGGGGGGGCCCAAGCGATACGCAGTATTTT
-	TRBV5-1	TRBJ1-1	14	once	CASSPAGVNTEAFF	TGCGCCAGCAGCCCTGCTGGGGTGAACACTGAAGCTTTCTTT
TRBD1	TRBV11-2	TRBJ2-7	14	-	CASSLGTGIDEQYF	TGTGCCAGCAGCTTAGGGACAGGGATCGACGAGCAGTACTTC
-	TRBV3-1	TRBJ2-1	14	few	CASSHSNLNNEQFF	TGTGCCAGCAGCCATTCTAACCTTAACAATGAGCAGTTCTTC
TRBD2	TRBV20-1	TRBJ2-1	11	few	CSAAGVNEQFF	TGCAGTGCCGCGGGGGTCAATGAGCAGTTCTTC
-	TRBV7-6	TRBJ2-5	15	few	CASSKRQGGVETQYF	TGTGCCAGCTCGAAAAGACAGGGAGGGGTAGAGACCCAGTACTTC
-	TRBV28	TRBJ2-5	13	few	CASSLRESETQYF	TGTGCCAGCAGTTTACGGGAGTCAGAGACCCAGTACTTC
TRBD1	TRBV7-9	TRBJ1-1	12	-	CASQGGRTEAFF	TGTGCCTCCCAGGGGGGTAGGACTGAAGCTTTCTTT
-	TRBV3-1	TRBJ1-2	15	-	CASSQDSDPRYGYTF	TGTGCCAGCAGCCAAGACTCCGACCCTCGCTATGGCTACACCTTC
-	TRBV4-1	TRBJ2-6	16	few	CVSSQGTVSGANVLTF	TGCGTCAGCAGCCAAGGTACGGTCTCTGGGGCCAACGTCCTGACTTTC
-	TRBV9	TRBJ2-1	12	-	CASSGLVDEQFF	TGTGCCAGCAGCGGACTAGTTGATGAGCAGTTCTTC
-	TRBV6-5	TRBJ1-3	17	-	CASSYSPGALSGNTIYF	TGTGCCAGCAGTTACTCGCCAGGGGCTCTCTCTGGAAACACCATATATTTT
-	TRBV5-1	TRBJ2-3	15	-	CASSEQGGAPDTQYF	TGCGCCAGCAGCGAACAGGGGGGGGCCCCAGATACGCAGTATTTT
-	TRBV7-9	TRBJ2-4	15	-	CASTSLEWAKNIQYF	TGTGCCAGCACCAGCCTGGAGTGGGCCAAAAACATTCAGTACTTC
TRBD2	TRBV10-1	TRBJ2-1	17	few	CASSDLPSGSLLNEQFF	TGCGCCAGCAGTGATTTGCCTAGCGGGAGCCTATTAAATGAGCAGTTCTTC
-	TRBV4-2	TRBJ2-1	17	-	CASSPRAGGASYNEQFF	TGTGCCAGCAGCCCAAGGGCAGGGGGGGCGTCCTACAATGAGCAGTTCTTC
-	TRBV12-3/TRBV12-4	TRBJ2-7	14	many	CASSLQTGSYEQYF	TGTGCCAGCAGTTTACAGACGGGAAGCTACGAGCAGTACTTC
-	TRBV28	TRBJ1-1	10	few	CASSSPEAFF	TGTGCCAGCAGTTCACCCGAAGCTTTCTTT
TRBD2	TRBV3-1	TRBJ2-7	15	few	CASSQDGGSWDEQYF	TGTGCCAGCAGCCAAGATGGCGGGAGTTGGGACGAGCAGTACTTC
-	TRBV12-5	TRBJ2-7	12	few	CASGRGSYEQYF	TGTGCTAGTGGTCGGGGGAGCTACGAGCAGTACTTC
-	TRBV7-2	TRBJ2-5	12	-	CASSLAPWEQYF	TGTGCCAGCAGCTTAGCCCCTTGGGAGCAGTACTTC
-	TRBV20-1	TRBJ2-5	15	few	CSARDYGGRIETQYF	TGCAGTGCTAGAGATTACGGGGGTAGAATAGAGACCCAGTACTTC
-	TRBV20-1	TRBJ2-7	15	-	CSARDRGTYSYEQYF	TGCAGTGCCCGGGATCGGGGCACCTACTCCTACGAGCAGTACTTC
-	TRBV7-9	TRBJ2-1	14	-	CASSSRFAGNEQFF	TGTGCCAGCAGCTCACGCTTTGCGGGGAATGAGCAGTTCTTC
-	TRBV28	TRBJ1-5	12	few	CASSRDIAPQHF	TGTGCCAGCAGTCGAGACATAGCGCCCCAGCATTTT
-	TRBV3-1	TRBJ1-5	13	many	CASSQGPNQPQHF	TGTGCCAGCAGCCAAGGGCCCAATCAGCCCCAGCATTTT
-	TRBV11-2	TRBJ2-5	19	few	CASSFKAALGRGQEETQYF	TGTGCCAGCAGCTTCAAGGCCGCTTTGGGGCGGGGACAAGAAGAGACCCAGTACTTC
-	TRBV3-1	TRBJ2-1	12	-	CASSQSEGEQFF	TGTGCCAGCAGCCAGAGCGAGGGTGAGCAGTTCTTC
-	TRBV6-1	TRBJ1-1	15	-	CASSEYEGFYTEAFF	TGTGCCAGCAGTGAGTACGAGGGGTTCTACACTGAAGCTTTCTTT
TRBD1	TRBV7-2	TRBJ1-5	16	-	CASSRQGISFNQPQHF	TGTGCCAGCAGCCGACAGGGAATATCTTTCAATCAGCCCCAGCATTTT
TRBD2	TRBV12-3/TRBV12-4	TRBJ2-7	15	-	CASSLLGGRPYEQYF	TGTGCCAGCAGTTTACTTGGCGGGAGGCCCTACGAGCAGTACTTC
-	TRBV28	TRBJ1-4	15	-	CASSFGPEGDEKLFF	TGTGCCAGCAGTTTCGGACCGGAGGGAGATGAAAAACTGTTTTTT
-	TRBV6-5	TRBJ1-6	13	few	CATLQGINSPLHF	TGTGCCACCTTACAGGGAATCAATTCACCCCTCCACTTT
-	TRBV6-5	TRBJ1-2	12	-	CASSYSNVGYTF	TGTGCCAGCAGTTACTCGAATGTCGGCTACACCTTC
TRBD1	TRBV29-1	TRBJ2-3	13	-	CSVGRGRTDTQYF	TGCAGCGTTGGCAGGGGGCGAACAGATACGCAGTATTTT
-	TRBV6-6	TRBJ2-2	13	-	CASRASGTGELFF	TGTGCCAGCAGGGCCTCGGGCACCGGGGAGCTGTTTTTT
-	TRBV7-9	TRBJ2-5	12	few	CASSGPPETQYF	TGTGCCAGCAGCGGCCCTCCAGAGACCCAGTACTTC
-	TRBV7-3	TRBJ2-1	13	-	CASSFRTDNEQFF	TGTGCCAGCAGCTTCCGGACTGATAATGAGCAGTTCTTC
TRBD1	TRBV25-1	TRBJ2-1	14	-	CASSQQGIYNEQFF	TGTGCCAGCAGCCAACAGGGGATCTACAATGAGCAGTTCTTC